This T cell receptor beta chain was recorded in a study of blood T cell repertoires in COVID-19. Original handling: Quantification of nucleated cells was approximated via reference gene primer amplification. Sequenced by immunoSEQ multiplex PCR; TCRdb stores in-frame clones only, minus some. The V and J calls and clone size are taken from that table; D and trimming were inferred from the DNA. The sample records hundreds of thousands of clones, approximately 86% being singletons. Germline lookup yields CDR1 SNHLY and CDR2 FYNNEI. V dropped 5 bases and J dropped 10; count of bases not matched to a gene: 8. The CDR3 sequence is 13 residues long.

The material sequenced was peripheral blood. The receptor was derived from a woman aged 30 to 39 with acute or convalescent COVID-19. This chain connects TRBV2 to TRBJ2-1; 7 bases map to TRBD2. The CDR3 loop is CASSRGLVAEQFF. CDR3 nucleotides: TGTGCCAGCAGTCGTGGACTAGTGGCGGAGCAGTTCTTC.